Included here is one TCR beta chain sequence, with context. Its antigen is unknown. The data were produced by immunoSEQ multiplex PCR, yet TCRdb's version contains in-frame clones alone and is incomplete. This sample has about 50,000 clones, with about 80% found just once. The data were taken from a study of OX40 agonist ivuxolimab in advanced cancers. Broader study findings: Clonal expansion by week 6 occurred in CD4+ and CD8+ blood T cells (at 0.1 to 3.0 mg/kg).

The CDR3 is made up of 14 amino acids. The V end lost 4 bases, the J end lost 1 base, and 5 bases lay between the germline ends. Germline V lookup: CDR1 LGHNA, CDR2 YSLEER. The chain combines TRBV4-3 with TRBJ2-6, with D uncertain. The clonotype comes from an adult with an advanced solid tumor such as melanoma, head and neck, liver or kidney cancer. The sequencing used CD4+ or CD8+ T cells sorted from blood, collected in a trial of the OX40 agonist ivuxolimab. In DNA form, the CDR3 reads TGCGCCAGCAGCCGTCTGTCTGGGGCCAACGTCCTGACTTTC. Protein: CASSRLSGANVLTF.